These 20 T cell receptor beta chains were all obtained from the same sample, sequenced in a study of beta chain features in type 1 diabetes. The sequenced template was cDNA made from the entire isolated RNA. TCRdb keeps only in-frame clones here, not all; method: immunoSEQ multiplex PCR. The repertoire includes tens of thousands of clones, 30% to 40% of them detected once, and over 0.4% sits in the top ten. Material for sequencing was stem cell memory CD4+ T cells from blood. The receptor set was obtained from a woman aged 18 to 35 in good health.

The chain couples TRBV30 to TRBJ1-1; tentatively, D is TRBD1 (6 bases). Trimming removed 5 bases at V and 10 bases at J, with 17 bases between. The germline V gene encodes CDR1 GTSNPN and CDR2 SVGIG (reference sequence). CDR3 size: 12 residues. In DNA, the CDR3 is TGTGCCTGGGACCCGGGACAACTAGTAGCTTTCTTT. Protein product: CAWDPGQLVAFF.

The chain has TRBV15 and TRBJ1-1, with TRBD1 matching over 7 bases. Unmatched junction bases numbered 3, after V lost 4 bases and J lost 1 base. Germline CDR1 is LNHNV and CDR2 is YYDKDF (reference sequence). The CDR3 sequence is 14 residues long. The CDR3 is CATSKGAWNTEAFF. CDR3 bases: TGTGCCACCAGCAAGGGGGCCTGGAACACTGAAGCTTTCTTT.

The chain employs TRBV18 and TRBJ1-2; D perhaps matches TRBD1 (5 bases). Trimming removed 2 bases from V and 8 bases from J, with 9 bases in between. CDR1 is KGHSH, CDR2 LQKENI, per germline. The CDR3 has 12 residues. CDR3 amino acids: CASSPDQGGYTF. DNA for the CDR3: TGTGCCAGCTCACCAGACCAGGGAGGCTACACCTTC.

The table lists this clone with a few counts. The rearrangement uses TRBV7-9 and TRBJ2-7; the D gene is possibly TRBD2 (5 bases). The CDR3 contains 13 residues. Germline lookup yields CDR1 SEHNR and CDR2 FQNEAQ (reference sequence). The V and J ends lost 6 bases and 3 bases respectively, with 12 bases between them. CDR3 protein: CASRMGAFYEQYF. Here the CDR3 DNA reads TGTGCCAGCAGGATGGGAGCTTTCTACGAGCAGTACTTC.

The chain uses TRBV5-1 and TRBJ2-5; a weak D match, TRBD1 (5 bases). Germline V CDR1 and CDR2: SGHRS, YFSETQ. V was pared by 5 bases and J by 1 base, with 9 bases between. This CDR3 comprises 13 residues. In DNA, the CDR3 is TGCGCCAGCAGTACCGACAGCCAAGAGACCCAGTACTTC. Its translation is CASSTDSQETQYF. Variable domain in full (rest from reference TRBV5-1 and TRBJ2-5): KAGVTQTPRYLIKTRGQQVTLSCSPISGHRSVSWYQQTPGQGLQFLFEYFSETQRNKGNFPGRFSGRQFSNSRSEMNVSTLELGDSALYLCASSTDSQETQYFGPGTRLLVL.

The chain uses TRBV5-1 and TRBJ1-2, with 7 bases matching TRBD1. Germline V gene data show CDR1 as SGHRS and CDR2 as YFSETQ. The junction had 3 bases not matched to a gene; V was cut back by 2 bases and J by 5 bases. The CDR3 totals 13 residues. The CDR3 sequence: CASSLGTEYGYTF. The CDR3 DNA reads TGCGCCAGCAGCTTAGGGACAGAGTATGGCTACACCTTC.

The rearrangement links TRBV6-5 to TRBJ2-1, with D maybe TRBD2 (5 bases). This CDR3 region has 14 residues. The V gene's germline CDR1 is MNHEY and CDR2 SVGAGI. V was trimmed by 5 bases and J by 2 bases, leaving 10 bases between them. The CDR3 sequence is CASSEKEAYNEQFF. CDR3 sequence (DNA): TGTGCCAGCAGTGAAAAGGAGGCCTACAATGAGCAGTTCTTC.

The chain joins TRBV27 to TRBJ1-2; 10 bases map to TRBD1. The germline gives CDR1 MNHEY, CDR2 SMNVEV (reference sequence). The CDR3 covers 14 residues. The ends lost 5 bases at V and 6 bases at J; junction bases unmatched: 6. The CDR3: CASSPGTGADGYTF. The CDR3 region has the DNA TGTGCCAGCAGTCCCGGGACAGGGGCCGATGGCTACACCTTC.

This clone has only a few counts. The chain links TRBV10-3 to TRBJ2-7; D may be TRBD2 (5 bases). Trimming shortened V by 2 bases and J by 3 bases, and 11 bases separated the two germline ends. This CDR3 region has 14 residues. Germline CDR1 ENHRY, CDR2 SYGVKD. The CDR3 protein is CAISEEGVGYEQYF. The CDR3, as DNA: TGTGCCATCAGTGAGGAGGGCGTAGGCTACGAGCAGTACTTC.

The V gene is TRBV7-2, the J gene TRBJ2-7, with D perhaps TRBD1 (5 bases). The CDR3 sequence is 14 residues long. CDR1 and CDR2 (germline): SGHTA, FQGNSA. V was pared by 1 base and J by 7 bases, with 14 bases between. The CDR3 spells CASSLDKGPGEQYF. The CDR3 nucleotides read TGTGCCAGCAGCTTAGACAAGGGGCCAGGGGAGCAGTACTTC.

The chain uses TRBV13 and TRBJ1-2; D not resolved. V shed 3 bases and J shed 4 bases, with 6 bases lying between them. This CDR3 spans 12 amino acids. Germline V gene sequence: CDR1 PRHDT, CDR2 FYEKMQ (reference sequence). The CDR3 region has the DNA TGTGCCAGCAGCTTGGAGGGCTATGGCTACACCTTC. This sequence encodes CASSLEGYGYTF.

Only a few counts were recorded for this clone. CDR3 nucleotide sequence: TGTGCCAGTAGTCCCTCCTCGCGGAGCACCACAGATACGCAGTATTTT. It translates to CASSPSSRSTTDTQYF. This chain links TRBV19 with TRBJ2-3; D remains ambiguous. CDR1 LNHDA and CDR2 SQIVND come from the germline V gene (reference sequence). The CDR3 totals 16 residues. V shed 5 bases and J shed 2 bases, with 17 bases lying between them.

The chain joins TRBV9 to TRBJ2-1, with 9 bases identical to TRBD1. After removal of 3 bases from V and 8 bases from J, the junction contained 12 bases not matched to a gene. CDR1 and CDR2 from the germline V gene are SGDLS and YYNGEE. The CDR3 consists of 16 residues. In nucleotides, the CDR3 is TGTGCCAGCAGCGGAGTCCCGGGACAGGGTACCGATGAGCAGTTCTTC. It encodes CASSGVPGQGTDEQFF.

The table lists this clone with a few counts. The chain carries TRBV6-6 and TRBJ2-7, with 9 nucleotides matching TRBD2. The ends lost 2 bases at V and 4 bases at J; junction bases unmatched: 9. Germline V gives CDR1 MNHNY, CDR2 SVGAGI (reference sequence). This CDR3 has 16 amino acids. The CDR3 DNA reads TGTGCCAGCAGTTACGATCGCGGACTAGCGAATTACGAGCAGTACTTC. Protein sequence: CASSYDRGLANYEQYF.

The chain carries TRBV30 and TRBJ1-5; D is ambiguous. CDR1 is GTSNPN, CDR2 SVGIG, per germline (reference sequence). The CDR3 is made up of 14 amino acids. V gave up 1 base and J gave up 2 bases, with 9 bases separating them. The CDR3 DNA follows: TGTGCCTGGAGTGCGGGAGATGGCAATCAGCCCCAGCATTTT. Translating it yields CAWSAGDGNQPQHF.

CDR3 sequence: CASSWGLAAGGTGELFF. The CDR3 region has the DNA TGCGCCAGCAGCTGGGGACTAGCGGCCGGAGGGACCGGGGAGCTGTTTTTT. The J gene is TRBJ2-2, the V gene TRBV5-1, with 11 bases lining up with TRBD2. With V trimmed by 3 bases and J by 5 bases, 9 bases remained unmatched. The CDR3 spans 17 residues. Germline-derived CDR1 and CDR2 are SGHRS and YFSETQ.

This clone appeared a few times. This chain connects TRBV4-1 to TRBJ2-3; TRBD2 aligns across 13 bases. Germline V gene sequence: CDR1 MGHRA, CDR2 YSYEKL. V shed 0 bases and J 0 bases; nucleotides not matched to a gene: 3. The CDR3 consists of 18 residues. CDR3 residues: CASSQEGLAGASTDTQYF. DNA for the CDR3: TGCGCCAGCAGCCAAGAAGGACTAGCGGGGGCTAGCACAGATACGCAGTATTTT.

The rearrangement joins TRBV25-1 to TRBJ2-1; 9 bases agree with TRBD2. The length of the CDR3 is 15 residues. V gave up 5 bases and J gave up 3 bases; unmatched junction bases: 5. Germline V gene data show CDR1 as MGHDK and CDR2 as SYGVNS. DNA of the CDR3: TGTGCCAGCAGTCCTCTAGCGGGATTCTACAATGAGCAGTTCTTC. This codes for CASSPLAGFYNEQFF.

This clone occurred a few times. The chain has TRBV12-5 and TRBJ1-2, with D tentatively TRBD1 (6 bases). V was pared by 6 bases and J by 8 bases, with 16 bases between. The CDR3 is made up of 13 amino acids. CDR1 LGHNT and CDR2 FRNRAP come from the germline V gene. CDR3 region: CASGTGLGRGYTF. In nucleotides, the CDR3 is TGTGCTAGTGGAACAGGGCTGGGCAGAGGCTACACCTTC.

This chain joins TRBV15 and TRBJ2-2; D ambiguous. Trimming removed 0 bases from V and 1 base from J, with 3 bases in between. In germline, CDR1 is LNHNV, CDR2 YYDKDF (reference sequence). The CDR3 contains 14 residues. In DNA, the CDR3 is TGTGCCACCAGCAGAGATAAGAACACCGGGGAGCTGTTTTTT. Translated, it gives CATSRDKNTGELFF.